This entry lists 29 T cell receptor beta chains sequenced from one sample in a study of high-grade serous ovarian cancer treatment subgroups. The tumor samples were collected prior to definitive surgery or chemotherapy. TCRdb's copy holds only in-frame clones and misses some; the assay was immunoSEQ multiplex PCR. This sample has over 8,500 clones, with 75% to 90% found just once. Sequencing used tumor tissue. The source of these receptors is a human donor with high-grade serous ovarian cancer.

This clone occurred once. The rearrangement links TRBV5-4 to TRBJ2-1; D not certain. CDR1 is SGHNT, CDR2 YYREEE, per germline (reference sequence). This CDR3 contains 16 residues. Trimming removed 4 bases from V and 3 bases from J, with 17 bases in between. The CDR3 DNA follows: TGTGCCAGCAGCCCCACTCCCGGCGGAGTCTACAATGAGCAGTTCTTC. Amino acid sequence: CASSPTPGGVYNEQFF.

This clone appeared once. This chain links TRBV4-2 with TRBJ1-6, with 9 bases that match TRBD1. V was pared by 0 bases and J by 7 bases, with 4 bases of the junction left unmatched. In germline, CDR1 is LGHNA, CDR2 YNFKEQ. This CDR3 is 16 amino acids long. CDR3 sequence reads: CASSQEPTGGNSPLHF. CDR3 DNA: TGTGCCAGCAGCCAAGAACCGACAGGGGGGAATTCACCCCTCCACTTT.

The V gene is TRBV7-6, the J gene TRBJ1-1, with D perhaps matching TRBD1 (5 bases). Germline CDR1 SGHVS, CDR2 FNYEAQ. The CDR3 length is 15 residues. With 5 bases removed from V and 5 bases from J, the gap between germline ends came to 18 bases. CDR3 in DNA: TGTGCCAGCAGCCCCAGTGTCGGCAGGGCTACTGAAGCTTTCTTT. Its protein product is CASSPSVGRATEAFF.

J is TRBJ1-1 and V is TRBV19, with TRBD1 identical over 7 bases. Per the germline V gene, CDR1 is LNHDA and CDR2 is SQIVND (reference sequence). V lost 7 bases and J lost 1; bases outside the gene matches: 6. The CDR3 extends over 14 amino acids. The DNA of the CDR3 is TGTGCCAGTACCTCGGGACAGTCGAACACTGAAGCTTTCTTT. Encoded protein: CASTSGQSNTEAFF.

This clone has a single count. J is TRBJ1-3 and V is TRBV6-5, with D perhaps TRBD1 (5 bases). V was pared by 6 bases and J by 0 bases, with 12 bases between. There are 15 residues in the CDR3. CDR1 and CDR2 (germline): MNHEY, SVGAGI. In nucleotides, the CDR3 is TGTGCCAGCAGCCCTGGGACGCACTCTGGAAACACCATATATTTT. Its protein product is CASSPGTHSGNTIYF.

This clone was observed a handful of times. The gene calls are TRBV9 and TRBJ2-7; TRBD1 or TRBD2 may be the D gene (6 bases each). V was trimmed by 1 base and J by 5 bases, leaving 16 bases between them. CDR1 SGDLS and CDR2 YYNGEE come from the germline V gene. The CDR3 contains 15 residues. The CDR3 is CASSVSGGGGNEQYF. CDR3 DNA sequence: TGTGCCAGCAGCGTAAGCGGCGGAGGGGGGAACGAGCAGTACTTC.

The V gene is TRBV27, the J gene TRBJ2-7; D perhaps matches TRBD1 (6 bases). Trimming took 5 bases from V and 4 from J, leaving 21 bases between them. Germline loops: CDR1 MNHEY, CDR2 SMNVEV (reference sequence). This CDR3 is built from 16 residues. DNA for the CDR3: TGTGCCAGCAGTCCCCCTCCAGGGGCGGAGTTTTACGAGCAGTACTTC. This translates into CASSPPPGAEFYEQYF.

J is TRBJ2-7 and V is TRBV4-1, with TRBD1 matching 7 bases. The germline CDR1 and CDR2 sequences are MGHRA and YSYEKL. The length of the CDR3 is 15 residues. The J segment lost 0 bases and the V segment lost 3 bases, leaving 5 bases of the junction unmatched. The CDR3 sequence: CASSQDRYSSYEQYV. CDR3 sequence (DNA): TGCGCCAGCAGCCAGGACAGGTACAGCTCCTACGAGCAGTACGTC.

V gene TRBV2 combines with J gene TRBJ2-3; D is unclear. Per germline, CDR1 SNHLY and CDR2 FYNNEI. CDR3 size: 13 residues. The ends were cut back, 2 bases at V and 5 bases at J, with 8 bases in the middle. Here the CDR3 reads CASSEITGDTQYF. DNA of the CDR3: TGTGCCAGCAGTGAAATAACCGGAGATACGCAGTATTTT.

The J gene is TRBJ2-7, the V gene TRBV28; 8 positions agree with TRBD1. Germline lookup yields CDR1 MDHEN and CDR2 SYDVKM. Unmatched junction bases numbered 5, after V lost 6 bases and J lost 4 bases. This CDR3 has 13 residues. CDR3 nucleotides: TGTGCCAGCAGGGCGACAGGGGTTTACGAGCAGTACTTC. Translated: CASRATGVYEQYF.

The chain has TRBV5-1 and TRBJ2-1; 8 nucleotides align to TRBD1. The germline V gene has CDR1 SGHRS and CDR2 YFSETQ. CDR3 length: 15 amino acids. V was pared by 0 bases and J by 8 bases, with 7 bases of the junction left unmatched. Here the CDR3 DNA reads TGCGCCAGCAGCTTGGAAGGCAGGGGGCTCGATGAGCAGTTCTTC. It specifies CASSLEGRGLDEQFF.

This clone has only a few counts. The V and J genes are TRBV7-3 and TRBJ2-2, with 9 nucleotides matching TRBD1. The CDR3 runs to 18 residues. Germline CDR1 reads SGHTA; CDR2 reads FQGTGA. Trimming cost V 1 base and J 6 bases; bases outside gene matches: 12. This CDR3 reads CASSLMVGGQGGSGELFF. CDR3 coding DNA: TGTGCCAGCAGCTTAATGGTCGGGGGACAGGGCGGGTCCGGGGAGCTGTTTTTT.

The CDR3 DNA is TGTGCCAGCAGCTTAGAATTCACAGGGTCGCGTGGCGGGGAGCTGTTTTTT. This gives the protein CASSLEFTGSRGGELFF. The gene calls are TRBV11-2 and TRBJ2-2, with a weak D call TRBD1 (6 bases). CDR1 is SGHAT, CDR2 FQNNGV, per germline. Trimming removed 0 bases from V and 7 bases from J, with 18 bases in between. The CDR3 is 17 amino acids.

The chain employs TRBV7-2 and TRBJ2-2; D ambiguous. This CDR3 has 16 amino acids. Per the germline V gene, CDR1 is SGHTA and CDR2 is FQGNSA. The germline V and J ends were trimmed by 8 bases and 2 bases, with 18 bases remaining between them. CDR3 amino acids: CASAPNSNSNTGELFF. In DNA, the CDR3 is TGTGCCAGCGCCCCAAACAGTAACAGTAACACCGGGGAGCTGTTTTTT. The variable domain in full, completed from reference TRBV7-2 and TRBJ2-2, reads GAGVSQSPSNKVTEKGKDVELRCDPISGHTALYWYRQSLGQGLEFLIYFQGNSAPDKSGLPSDRFSAERTGGSVSTLTIQRTQQEDSAVYLCASAPNSNSNTGELFFGEGSRLTVL.

The rearrangement joins TRBV9 to TRBJ2-3, with D perhaps assigned TRBD1 or TRBD2 (5 bases each). This CDR3 comprises 19 residues. V was trimmed by 4 bases and J by 0 bases, leaving 24 bases between them. The germline CDR1 and CDR2 sequences are SGDLS and YYNGEE. Here the CDR3 reads CASSSLPGQGFSSTDTQYF. CDR3 coding DNA: TGTGCCAGCAGCTCACTCCCGGGGCAGGGCTTTTCTAGCACAGATACGCAGTATTTT.

The V gene is TRBV2, the J gene TRBJ2-5, with D possibly matching TRBD1 (6 bases). Germline V CDR1 and CDR2: SNHLY, FYNNEI. The CDR3 is 15 residues long. Trimming removed 7 bases at V and 2 bases at J, with 17 bases between. In nucleotides, the CDR3 is TGTGCCAGCAAGGGGGATGTGTGGGAACAAGAGACCCAGTACTTC. Amino acids: CASKGDVWEQETQYF.

The chain joins TRBV7-2 to TRBJ2-5; 9 bases line up with TRBD1. The CDR3 loop spans 16 amino acids. Germline V lookup: CDR1 SGHTA, CDR2 FQGNSA. Trimming removed 1 base from V and 4 bases from J; junction bases left unmatched: 7. Here the CDR3 reads CASSLESTGGLETQYF. CDR3 sequence (DNA): TGTGCCAGCAGCTTAGAATCTACAGGGGGCCTAGAGACCCAGTACTTC.

The V and J genes are TRBV4-3 and TRBJ1-1; D gene ambiguous. This CDR3 is 16 amino acids long. The V end lost 0 bases, the J end lost 3 bases, and 14 bases lay between the germline ends. Germline V CDR1 and CDR2: LGHNA, YSLEER. The CDR3: CASSQDYGETHTEAFF. In DNA, the CDR3 is TGCGCCAGCAGCCAAGATTACGGGGAAACGCACACTGAAGCTTTCTTT.

The chain joins TRBV19 to TRBJ1-6; 7 nucleotides agree with TRBD1. This CDR3 has 14 amino acids. Germline values: CDR1 LNHDA, CDR2 SQIVND (reference sequence). The trim removed 3 bases at V and 7 bases at J, leaving 3 bases unmatched. For the CDR3, the DNA is TGTGCCAGTAGTATTCCAGGGGGGAATTCACCCCTCCACTTT. It yields the protein CASSIPGGNSPLHF.

The CDR3 region is CASSMAEKLFF. The CDR3 DNA sequence: TGTGCCAGTAGTATGGCTGAAAAACTGTTTTTT. The chain uses TRBV19 and TRBJ1-4; D call uncertain. Germline CDR1 is LNHDA and CDR2 is SQIVND (reference sequence). This CDR3 comprises 11 residues. The germline V and J ends were trimmed by 3 bases and 7 bases, with 3 bases remaining between them.

The genes are TRBV28 and TRBJ2-5, with TRBD2 identical over 7 bases. The junction had 6 bases not matched to a gene; V was cut back by 3 bases and J by 5 bases. The germline V gene encodes CDR1 MDHEN and CDR2 SYDVKM. The CDR3 spans 14 residues. In DNA, the CDR3 is TGTGCCAGCAGTTTCTTGGGAGGGCCGGAGACCCAGTACTTC. Its translation is CASSFLGGPETQYF. Complete variable domain (other parts from reference TRBV28 and TRBJ2-5): DVKVTQSSRYLVKRTGEKVFLECVQDMDHENMFWYRQDPGLGLRLIYFSYDVKMKEKGDIPEGYSVSREKKERFSLILESASTNQTSMYLCASSFLGGPETQYFGPGTRLLVL.

In its sample, this clone was seen a few times. The V call is TRBV19, the J call TRBJ1-1, with D perhaps matching TRBD1 (6 bases). CDR1 and CDR2 from the germline V gene are LNHDA and SQIVND (reference sequence). The CDR3 covers 15 residues. Deletions cut 3 bases from V and 1 base from J, with 12 bases between. CDR3 nucleotides: TGTGCCAGTAGTATGTCTGTACAGGGGAACACTGAAGCTTTCTTT. Translated, it gives CASSMSVQGNTEAFF.

The chain joins TRBV5-1 to TRBJ2-5, with 7 bases fitting TRBD1. CDR1 and CDR2 from the germline V gene are SGHRS and YFSETQ. Losses at the gene ends were 1 base for V and 9 bases for J; bases not matched to a gene: 12. This CDR3 is 15 amino acids long. CDR3 nucleotides: TGCGCCAGCAGCTTGAGCCGGGACACCCAGGGGGCCCAGTACTTC. Its translation is CASSLSRDTQGAQYF.

The J gene is TRBJ2-1, the V gene TRBV6-4, with 9 bases matching TRBD2. The CDR3 consists of 17 residues. With 3 bases clipped from V and 0 bases from J, the junction kept 6 bases outside the gene matches. The germline V gene encodes CDR1 MRHNA and CDR2 SNTAGT. The CDR3 region has the DNA TGTGCCAGCAGTGAAGGGACTAGCATCAGCTCCTACAATGAGCAGTTCTTC. Amino acid sequence: CASSEGTSISSYNEQFF.

A few counts support this clone. The J gene is TRBJ1-6, the V gene TRBV5-4; possible D gene TRBD1, 5 bases. Trimming took off 4 bases at V and 4 bases at J, with 15 bases between the two ends. Germline lookup yields CDR1 SGHNT and CDR2 YYREEE (reference sequence). The CDR3 loop spans 16 amino acids. CDR3 sequence reads: CASSQRGGPYNSPLHF. CDR3 in DNA: TGTGCCAGCAGCCAACGGGGGGGACCTTATAATTCACCCCTCCACTTT. The variable domain in full, with the rest retrieved from reference TRBV5-4 and TRBJ1-6, is ETGVTQSPTHLIKTRGQQVTLRCSSQSGHNTVSWYQQALGQGPQFIFQYYREEENGRGNFPPRFSGLQFPNYSSELNVNALELDDSALYLCASSQRGGPYNSPLHFGNGTRLTVT.

This chain connects TRBV5-1 to TRBJ2-3; D is undetermined. The CDR3 has 14 residues. Germline-derived CDR1 and CDR2 are SGHRS and YFSETQ. Trimming took off 2 bases at V and 6 bases at J, with 13 bases between the two ends. In nucleotides, the CDR3 is TGCGCCAGCAGCTTCCTCAATGCCGAGGATACGCAGTATTTT. Translated: CASSFLNAEDTQYF.

V gene TRBV6-5 combines with J gene TRBJ1-5; D gene uncertain. The CDR3 covers 13 residues. The germline CDR1 and CDR2 sequences are MNHEY and SVGAGI. Trimming shortened V by 6 bases and J by 3 bases, and 9 bases separated the two germline ends. CDR3 bases: TGTGCCAGCAGCGGAGCACCCAATCAGCCCCAGCATTTT. Encoded protein: CASSGAPNQPQHF.

The V call is TRBV10-3, the J call TRBJ2-5; D might be TRBD1 or TRBD2, each matching 5 bases. The J call may be mistaken, given a closer DNA end match to TRBJ2-7. The CDR3 runs 14 residues. Germline V gene sequence: CDR1 ENHRY, CDR2 SYGVKD. The CDR3 sequence: CAISDRDGAYEQYF. The DNA of the CDR3 is TGTGCCATCAGTGATAGGGACGGAGCCTACGAGCAGTACTTC.

This chain links TRBV4-3 with TRBJ2-3; a weak D match, TRBD1 (5 bases). The germline V and J ends were trimmed by 0 bases and 1 base, with 5 bases remaining between them. Germline CDR1 and CDR2: LGHNA and YSLEER. The CDR3 spans 14 residues. The CDR3 loop reads CASSQEGGTDTQYF. The CDR3 DNA follows: TGCGCCAGCAGCCAAGAAGGGGGCACAGATACGCAGTATTTT.